This TCR beta chain comes out of a study of OX40 agonist ivuxolimab in advanced cancers. This table comes from immunoSEQ multiplex PCR, and its TCRdb copy is limited to in-frame clones, with some not included. The sample has around 81,000 clones; roughly 90% are singletons. Concerning this clone: What it binds is not known.

The V end was cut by 4 bases, the J end by 9 bases, with 19 bases between. This CDR3 has 15 residues. In germline, CDR1 is SGHDT, CDR2 YYEEEE. Notes on the study in general: Among the nonresponders, some also had low normalized T-cell clonal expansion. Compared with CD4+, CD8+ T cells on average had more expanded clones. Antigen specificity of clonally expanded peripheral T cells was not established.

The sequence derives from an adult with an advanced solid tumor such as melanoma, head and neck, liver or kidney cancer. The starting material was CD4+ or CD8+ T cells sorted from blood, obtained in a trial of the OX40 agonist ivuxolimab. The V gene is TRBV5-6, the J gene TRBJ2-2, with D perhaps matching TRBD2 (7 bases). The CDR3 reads CASSILQGGDRELFF. The DNA of the CDR3 is TGTGCCAGCAGCATATTACAGGGAGGGGACCGGGAGCTGTTTTTT.